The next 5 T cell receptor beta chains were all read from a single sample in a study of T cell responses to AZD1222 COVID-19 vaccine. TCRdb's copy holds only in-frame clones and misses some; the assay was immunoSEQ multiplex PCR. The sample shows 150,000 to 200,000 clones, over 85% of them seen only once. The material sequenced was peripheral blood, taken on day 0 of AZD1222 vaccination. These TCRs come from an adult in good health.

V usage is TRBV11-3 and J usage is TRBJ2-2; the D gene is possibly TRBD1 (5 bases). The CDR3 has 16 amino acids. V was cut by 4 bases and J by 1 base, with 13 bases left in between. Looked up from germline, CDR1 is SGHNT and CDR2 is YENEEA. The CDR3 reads CASSSPQGRNTGELFF. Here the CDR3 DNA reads TGTGCCAGCAGCTCCCCCCAGGGCCGGAACACCGGGGAGCTGTTTTTT. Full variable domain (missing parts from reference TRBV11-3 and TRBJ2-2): EAGVVQSPRYKIIEKKQPVAFWCNPISGHNTLYWYLQNLGQGPELLIRYENEEAVDDSQLPKDRFSAERLKGVDSTLKIQPAELGDSAVYLCASSSPQGRNTGELFFGEGSRLTVL.

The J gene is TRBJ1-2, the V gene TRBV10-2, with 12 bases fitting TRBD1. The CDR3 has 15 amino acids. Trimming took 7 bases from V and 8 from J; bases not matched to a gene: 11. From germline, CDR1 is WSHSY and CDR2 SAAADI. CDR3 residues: CASIVGTGGAPGYTF. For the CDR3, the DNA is TGCGCCAGCATTGTGGGGACAGGGGGCGCGCCGGGCTACACCTTC.

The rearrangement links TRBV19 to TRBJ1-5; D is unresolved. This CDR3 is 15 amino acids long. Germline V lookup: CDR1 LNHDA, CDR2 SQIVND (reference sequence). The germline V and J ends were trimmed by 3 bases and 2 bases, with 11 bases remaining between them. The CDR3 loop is CASSISALGNQPQHF. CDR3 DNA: TGTGCCAGTAGTATCTCAGCCCTTGGCAATCAGCCCCAGCATTTT.

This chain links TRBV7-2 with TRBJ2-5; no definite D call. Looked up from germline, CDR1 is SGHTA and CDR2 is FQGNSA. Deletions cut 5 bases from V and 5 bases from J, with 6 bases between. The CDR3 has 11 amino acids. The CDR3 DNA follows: TGTGCCAGCAGCCGCAGCGAGACCCAGTACTTC. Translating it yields CASSRSETQYF.

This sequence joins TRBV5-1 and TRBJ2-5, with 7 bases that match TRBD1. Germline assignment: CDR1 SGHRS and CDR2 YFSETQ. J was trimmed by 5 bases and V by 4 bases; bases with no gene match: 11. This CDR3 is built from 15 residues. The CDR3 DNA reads TGCGCCAGCAGCCTAACTTCCGACAGGGTCGAGACCCAGTACTTC. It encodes CASSLTSDRVETQYF.